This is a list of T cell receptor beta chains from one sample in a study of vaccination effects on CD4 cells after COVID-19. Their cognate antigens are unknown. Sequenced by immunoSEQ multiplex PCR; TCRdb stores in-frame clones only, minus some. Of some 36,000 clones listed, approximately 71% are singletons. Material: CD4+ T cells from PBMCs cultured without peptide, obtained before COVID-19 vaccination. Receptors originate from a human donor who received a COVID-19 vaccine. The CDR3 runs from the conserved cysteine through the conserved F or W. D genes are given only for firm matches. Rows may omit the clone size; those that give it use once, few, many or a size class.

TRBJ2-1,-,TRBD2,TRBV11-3,CASSLSGRAEEQFF,TGTGCCAGCAGCTTAAGCGGGAGGGCCGAAGAGCAGTTCTTC
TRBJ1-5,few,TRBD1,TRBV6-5,CASRGTGDQPQHF,TGTGCCAGCAGAGGGACAGGGGATCAGCCCCAGCATTTT
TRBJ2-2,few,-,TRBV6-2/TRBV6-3,CASSGHRGGAGELFF,TGTGCCAGCAGTGGGCACAGGGGAGGGGCCGGGGAGCTGTTTTTT
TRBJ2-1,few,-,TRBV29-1,CSVGPAGNEQFF,TGCAGCGTTGGCCCGGCAGGGAATGAGCAGTTCTTC
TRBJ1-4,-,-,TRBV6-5,CASSYGGADEKLFF,TGTGCCAGCAGTTACGGGGGGGCGGATGAAAAACTGTTTTTT
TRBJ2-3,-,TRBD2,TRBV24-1,CATSAAGVTTSTDTQYF,TGTGCCACCAGTGCAGCGGGAGTGACCACTAGCACAGATACGCAGTATTTT
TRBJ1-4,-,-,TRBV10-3,CAISDNGGATNEKLFF,TGTGCCATCAGTGATAATGGGGGTGCAACTAATGAAAAACTGTTTTTT
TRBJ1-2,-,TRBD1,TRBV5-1,CASSLGQGEGYTF,TGCGCCAGCAGCTTGGGACAGGGTGAAGGCTACACCTTC
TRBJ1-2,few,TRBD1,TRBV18,CASSRSDRAGGYTF,TGTGCCAGCTCACGATCCGACAGGGCCGGTGGCTACACCTTC
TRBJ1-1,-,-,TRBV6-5,CASNPSGAEAFF,TGTGCCAGCAATCCCTCGGGAGCTGAAGCTTTCTTT
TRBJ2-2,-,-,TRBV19,CASKIGGSNTGELFF,TGTGCCAGTAAGATTGGGGGGTCGAACACCGGGGAGCTGTTTTTT
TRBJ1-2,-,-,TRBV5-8,CASSLEGREYGYTF,TGTGCCAGCAGCTTGGAGGGCAGGGAGTATGGCTACACCTTC
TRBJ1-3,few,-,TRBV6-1,CASSETGNTIYF,TGTGCCAGCAGTGAAACAGGAAACACCATATATTTT
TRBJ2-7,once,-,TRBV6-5,CASADLAVSYEQYF,TGTGCCAGCGCCGACTTGGCCGTATCCTACGAGCAGTACTTC
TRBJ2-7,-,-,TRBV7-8,CASSLGPTAYEQYF,TGTGCCAGCAGCTTAGGGCCGACTGCCTACGAGCAGTACTTC
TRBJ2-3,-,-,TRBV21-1,CASSEQGPDTQYF,TGTGCCAGCAGCGAACAGGGGCCAGATACGCAGTATTTT
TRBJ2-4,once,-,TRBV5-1,CASSFGQSLGDIQYF,TGCGCCAGCAGCTTTGGGCAGTCCCTTGGGGACATTCAGTACTTC
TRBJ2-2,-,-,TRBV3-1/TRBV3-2,CASSQEGGAGELFF,TGTGCCAGCAGCCAAGAAGGGGGAGCCGGGGAGCTGTTTTTT
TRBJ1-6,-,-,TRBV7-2,CASSFTSRSYSPLHF,TGTGCCAGCAGCTTTACTTCCCGGTCATATTCACCCCTCCACTTT
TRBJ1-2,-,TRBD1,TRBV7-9,CASSLGQGRGYGYTF,TGTGCCAGCAGCCTAGGACAGGGGAGGGGCTATGGCTACACCTTC
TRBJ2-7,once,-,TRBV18,CASSPKGSEQYF,TGTGCCAGCTCACCTAAAGGGTCCGAGCAGTACTTC
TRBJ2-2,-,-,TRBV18,CASSGLERGTGELFF,TGTGCCAGCTCAGGGCTGGAGAGAGGCACCGGGGAGCTGTTTTTT